Below, 28 T cell receptor beta chains from the same sample are listed, as sequenced in a study of cytomegalovirus exposure and HLA in healthy donors. PCR used 60 Vbeta primers and 13 Jbeta primers. TCRdb keeps only in-frame clones here, not all; method: immunoSEQ multiplex PCR. Of about 200,000 clones in the sample, about 80% were seen once. The source material was PBMCs. These receptors originate from a woman in her 30s in good health and CMV-seronegative.

This chain joins TRBV28 and TRBJ1-2; D remains ambiguous. This CDR3 comprises 13 residues. The germline V gene has CDR1 MDHEN and CDR2 SYDVKM. V shed 10 bases and J shed 3 bases, with 15 bases lying between them. CDR3 protein: CAIWGGMDYGYTF. In DNA form, the CDR3 reads TGTGCCATCTGGGGAGGGATGGACTATGGCTACACCTTC.

J is TRBJ2-1 and V is TRBV2; 10 positions agree with TRBD2. J was trimmed by 0 bases and V by 8 bases; bases with no gene match: 10. There are 17 residues in the CDR3. Germline V gives CDR1 SNHLY, CDR2 FYNNEI. CDR3 residues: CASSGTSALSSYNEQFF. In nucleotides, the CDR3 is TGTGCCAGCTCCGGGACTAGCGCCCTGAGCTCCTACAATGAGCAGTTCTTC.

This clone was found a few times. The chain carries TRBV9 and TRBJ1-2; 7 nucleotides align to TRBD1. J was trimmed by 8 bases and V by 4 bases; bases with no gene match: 14. CDR1 is SGDLS and CDR2 is YYNGEE in the germline V gene. CDR3 length: 15 amino acids. DNA for the CDR3: TGTGCCAGCAGCCTATCAGGACAGGCTTTAGGGGGCTACACCTTC. This translates into CASSLSGQALGGYTF.

CDR3 sequence (DNA): TGTGCCAGCTCACAATTACAGGGATCATCTTCCTACGAGCAGTACTTC. Translation gives CASSQLQGSSSYEQYF. The rearrangement uses TRBV18 and TRBJ2-7; weak D call: TRBD1 (6 bases). Germline CDR1 and CDR2: KGHSH and LQKENI. The V end was cut by 4 bases, the J end by 1 base, with 17 bases between. The CDR3 extends over 16 amino acids.

This chain uses TRBV4-1 with TRBJ2-5; no definite D call. Germline V CDR1 and CDR2: MGHRA, YSYEKL. There are 12 residues in the CDR3. V lost 3 bases and J lost 3, with 5 bases in between. The CDR3: CASSHREETQYF. As DNA, the CDR3 is TGCGCCAGCAGCCACCGGGAAGAGACCCAGTACTTC.

This clone was seen only a few times. J is TRBJ2-1 and V is TRBV7-9; TRBD2 matches at 11 bases. Germline CDR1 reads SEHNR; CDR2 reads FQNEAQ (reference sequence). Trimming cost V 1 base and J 4 bases; bases outside gene matches: 0. The CDR3 is 15 amino acids. CDR3 in DNA: TGTGCCAGCAGCTTAGGGACTAGCGGGTACAATGAGCAGTTCTTC. It translates to CASSLGTSGYNEQFF. The full variable domain, in which reference TRBV7-9 and TRBJ2-1 provide the parts outside the CDR3, is DTGVSQNPRHKITKRGQNVTFRCDPISEHNRLYWYRQTLGQGPEFLTYFQNEAQLEKSRLLSDRFSAERPKGSFSTLEIQRTEQGDSAMYLCASSLGTSGYNEQFFGPGTRLTVL.

The chain joins TRBV2 to TRBJ2-7; D is unclear. Germline values: CDR1 SNHLY, CDR2 FYNNEI. The CDR3 loop spans 13 amino acids. With 3 bases removed from V and 3 bases from J, the gap between germline ends came to 9 bases. Here the CDR3 reads CASSETVYYEQYF. For the CDR3, the DNA is TGTGCCAGCAGTGAGACTGTCTACTACGAGCAGTACTTC.

There are a few counts of this clone. V usage is TRBV27 and J usage is TRBJ2-3; 7 nucleotides align to TRBD2. The germline CDR1 and CDR2 sequences are MNHEY and SMNVEV (reference sequence). Unmatched junction bases numbered 9, after V lost 6 bases and J lost 6 bases. CDR3 length: 14 residues. DNA for the CDR3: TGTGCCAGCAGCCCCGGGACTACCTTTGATACGCAGTATTTT. Its translation is CASSPGTTFDTQYF.

This clone was recorded a few times. This chain links TRBV27 with TRBJ1-1; D unresolved. Germline assignment: CDR1 MNHEY and CDR2 SMNVEV (reference sequence). The CDR3 is made up of 13 amino acids. Trimming removed 7 bases at V and 0 bases at J, with 9 bases between. This CDR3 is CASIQELNTEAFF. CDR3 DNA: TGTGCCAGCATCCAGGAATTGAACACTGAAGCTTTCTTT.

The chain combines TRBV4-1 with TRBJ1-2, with 11 bases lining up with TRBD1. V shed 0 bases and J 4 bases; nucleotides not matched to a gene: 7. The CDR3 length is 17 residues. The germline gives CDR1 MGHRA, CDR2 YSYEKL. CDR3 sequence (DNA): TGCGCCAGCAGCCAAGACCCGGGACAGGGGGGGATCTATGGCTACACCTTC. Residues: CASSQDPGQGGIYGYTF.

V usage is TRBV10-2 and J usage is TRBJ1-5; D call uncertain. CDR3 size: 15 residues. V gave up 1 base and J gave up 7 bases, with 14 bases separating them. The germline CDR1 and CDR2 sequences are WSHSY and SAAADI. CDR3: CASSEFGGKAQPQHF. The CDR3 DNA follows: TGCGCCAGCAGTGAGTTTGGAGGGAAGGCACAGCCCCAGCATTTT.

The CDR3 loop reads CATTGGAGSPLHF. The CDR3 DNA reads TGTGCCACCACAGGGGGCGCTGGGTCACCCCTCCACTTT. The chain joins TRBV19 to TRBJ1-6; the match to TRBD1 covers 9 bases. The CDR3 is made up of 13 amino acids. V gave up 10 bases and J gave up 10 bases; unmatched junction bases: 8. Germline lookup yields CDR1 LNHDA and CDR2 SQIVND (reference sequence).

The gene calls are TRBV27 and TRBJ1-4; 7 bases are shared with TRBD1. Looked up from germline, CDR1 is MNHEY and CDR2 is SMNVEV (reference sequence). V shed 6 bases and J 2 bases; nucleotides not matched to a gene: 9. CDR3 length: 16 residues. The CDR3 nucleotides are TGTGCCAGCAGCCGTCTGTTGACAGGGACTAATGAAAAACTGTTTTTT. Amino acid sequence: CASSRLLTGTNEKLFF.

This chain joins TRBV7-8 and TRBJ2-6; TRBD1 agrees at 9 bases. Germline loops: CDR1 SGHVS, CDR2 FQNEAQ. Trimming at V came to 8 bases and at J to 6 bases, leaving 8 bases not matched to a gene. This CDR3 has 15 amino acids. The CDR3 loop is CASGQGIGAANVLTF. The CDR3 bases are TGTGCCAGCGGACAGGGGATAGGTGCGGCCAACGTCCTGACTTTC. Full variable domain (outside the CDR3, taken from reference TRBV7-8 and TRBJ2-6): GAGVSQSPRYKVAKRGQDVALRCDPISGHVSLFWYQQALGQGPEFLTYFQNEAQLDKSGLPSDRFFAERPEGSVSTLKIQRTQQEDSAVYLCASGQGIGAANVLTFGAGSRLTVL.

V is TRBV5-1 and J is TRBJ2-1, with D perhaps TRBD2 (5 bases). The CDR3 consists of 18 residues. Germline CDR1 reads SGHRS; CDR2 reads YFSETQ. Trimming took 0 bases from V and 5 from J, leaving 21 bases between them. For the CDR3, the DNA is TGCGCCAGCAGCTTGGCCGGGAACACCCACCCCCCAAACAATGAGCAGTTCTTC. Translation gives CASSLAGNTHPPNNEQFF. Combining the CDR3 with reference TRBV5-1 and TRBJ2-1 gives the whole variable domain KAGVTQTPRYLIKTRGQQVTLSCSPISGHRSVSWYQQTPGQGLQFLFEYFSETQRNKGNFPGRFSGRQFSNSRSEMNVSTLELGDSALYLCASSLAGNTHPPNNEQFFGPGTRLTVL.

This clone was counted between two and nine times. The chain has TRBV5-5 and TRBJ1-1; 7 bases are shared with TRBD1. The V segment lost 0 bases and the J segment 5 bases; nucleotides outside the gene matches: 4. From germline, CDR1 is SGHKS and CDR2 YYEKEE (reference sequence). The CDR3 sequence is 14 residues long. In DNA form, the CDR3 reads TGTGCCAGCAGCTTGGGAGGGGGCAGAACTGAAGCTTTCTTT. Protein sequence: CASSLGGGRTEAFF.

The chain links TRBV18 to TRBJ2-5, with 9 nucleotides matching TRBD1. This CDR3 comprises 17 residues. From germline, CDR1 is KGHSH and CDR2 LQKENI. V was clipped by 8 bases and J by 4 bases; unmatched bases: 17. The chain's CDR3 is CASAQDWTGDYGETQYF. The CDR3 coding sequence is TGTGCCAGCGCACAGGATTGGACAGGGGATTACGGAGAGACCCAGTACTTC.

The chain joins TRBV2 to TRBJ1-6; D is possibly TRBD1 (6 bases). CDR1 and CDR2 from the germline V gene are SNHLY and FYNNEI. Trimming shortened V by 7 bases and J by 9 bases, and 19 bases separated the two germline ends. The CDR3 totals 15 residues. Here the CDR3 reads CASKANRERSSPLHF. In DNA, the CDR3 is TGTGCCAGCAAGGCCAACAGGGAGAGGAGTTCACCCCTCCACTTT.

This clone appeared once. This chain uses TRBV18 with TRBJ2-3; weak D call: TRBD2 (6 bases). CDR3 length equals 17 residues. V lost 1 base and J 3 bases, leaving 17 bases between the germline ends. CDR1 and CDR2 (germline): KGHSH, LQKENI. The chain's CDR3 is CASSPLIPRDDTDTQYF. CDR3 bases: TGTGCCAGCTCACCACTAATACCGCGGGACGATACAGATACGCAGTATTTT.

This rearrangement joins TRBV27 to TRBJ2-4; TRBD1 aligns across 7 bases. The V gene's germline CDR1 is MNHEY and CDR2 SMNVEV (reference sequence). Trimming took 6 bases from V and 6 from J; bases not matched to a gene: 8. This CDR3 contains 14 residues. DNA of the CDR3: TGTGCCAGCAGCGCCGGGACAGACGGAAACATTCAGTACTTC. Translating it yields CASSAGTDGNIQYF.

The chain uses TRBV10-3 and TRBJ2-1, with a tentative D call TRBD1 (6 bases). The germline gives CDR1 ENHRY, CDR2 SYGVKD. Trimming left V 8 bases short and J 8 bases short, with 16 bases between. CDR3 size: 13 residues. CDR3 amino acids: CAILGAQGDEQFF. The DNA for the CDR3 is TGTGCCATCCTGGGGGCTCAGGGTGATGAGCAGTTCTTC.

The V and J genes are TRBV27 and TRBJ2-4; weak D call: TRBD2 (6 bases). The CDR3 sequence is 14 residues long. Germline V gives CDR1 MNHEY, CDR2 SMNVEV (reference sequence). With 6 bases removed from V and 4 bases from J, the gap between germline ends came to 13 bases. The DNA of the CDR3 is TGTGCCAGCAGGGAGGGAGGCGGTAAAAACATTCAGTACTTC. Translation: CASREGGGKNIQYF.

J is TRBJ2-5 and V is TRBV7-2; 13 bases agree with TRBD2. Germline V CDR1 and CDR2: SGHTA, FQGNSA. The length of the CDR3 is 15 residues. The ends lost 4 bases at V and 5 bases at J; junction bases unmatched: 4. The CDR3: CASSWTSGSRETQYF. The CDR3 DNA follows: TGTGCCAGCAGCTGGACTAGCGGGAGTAGGGAGACCCAGTACTTC.

V and J are TRBV4-1 and TRBJ2-5; D possibly corresponds to TRBD1 (5 bases). The J call is in doubt because the DNA end fits TRBJ2-7 better. From germline, CDR1 is MGHRA and CDR2 YSYEKL. This CDR3 spans 17 amino acids. For the CDR3, the DNA is TGCGCCAGCAGCCAAGAGAGGTCACTCACAGGCTCCTACGAGCAGTACTTC. Translating gives CASSQERSLTGSYEQYF.

This chain links TRBV7-9 with TRBJ1-1; 7 positions agree with TRBD1. In germline, CDR1 is SEHNR, CDR2 FQNEAQ (reference sequence). The CDR3 runs to 13 residues. After removal of 4 bases from V and 4 bases from J, the junction contained 3 bases not matched to a gene. CDR3 in DNA: TGTGCCAGCAGCTCAGGGGGGCCCACTGAAGCTTTCTTT. Its translation: CASSSGGPTEAFF.

This chain connects TRBV15 to TRBJ2-7; perhaps TRBD2 as D (6 bases). In germline, CDR1 is LNHNV, CDR2 YYDKDF (reference sequence). The CDR3 length is 18 residues. The V gene lost 2 bases and the J gene lost 5 bases, with 25 bases spanning the gap. CDR3 DNA: TGTGCCACCAGCAGATCCCCAGGCGGCGGGGTTGGTCTCCACGAGCAGTACTTC. Translating it yields CATSRSPGGGVGLHEQYF.

This chain links TRBV13 with TRBJ2-7; TRBD1 matches at 9 bases. There are 14 residues in the CDR3. Trimming took 2 bases from V and 5 from J; bases not matched to a gene: 4. The germline gives CDR1 PRHDT, CDR2 FYEKMQ (reference sequence). The CDR3 DNA is TGTGCCAGCAGCTTAACACAGGGGGCCGACGAGCAGTACTTC. Translated: CASSLTQGADEQYF.

The CDR3 region has the DNA TGTGCCAGTAGTATTCGGCCTAGCGGGGCTTACAATGAGCAGTTCTTC. Translating it yields CASSIRPSGAYNEQFF. The chain recombines TRBV19 with TRBJ2-1, with TRBD2 identical over 9 bases. The trim removed 3 bases at V and 4 bases at J, leaving 7 bases unmatched. The germline gives CDR1 LNHDA, CDR2 SQIVND (reference sequence). The CDR3 has 16 residues.